This is a list of T cell receptor beta chains from one sample in a study of identical twins. TCRdb analysed the 5' RACE reads with MiXCR anew, one entry per CDR3 protein. The table records fewer than 550,000 distinct CDR3 sequences, 14% of them present only once. The data were also submitted as part of a second study, on yellow fever vaccine responses in identical twins.

Material for sequencing was CD4+ T cells sorted from blood. These receptor sequences come from a woman aged 18-29 years in good health. Each CDR3 is given with its conserved first and last residue. D genes are given only for firm matches. Size is stated for part of the rows, as once, few or many counts, or as a class when the clone is expanded.

>NA|few|TRBV12-3/TRBV12-4|TRBJ2-3
CASSLGLLGTDTQYF
TGTGCCAGCAGTTTAGGACTGCTAGGCACAGATACGCAGTATTTT
>TRBD2|many|TRBV5-1|TRBJ2-1
CASSLTSGSYNEQFF
TGTGCCAGCAGTTTGACTAGCGGGTCGTACAATGAGCAGTTCTTC
>NA|NA|TRBV20-1|TRBJ2-1
CSARMGGFLYNEQFF
TGCAGTGCTAGGATGGGCGGGTTCCTCTACAATGAGCAGTTCTTC
>NA|many|TRBV10-3|TRBJ2-3
CAIRDKSRTDTQYF
TGTGCCATCAGGGACAAGAGTCGCACAGATACGCAGTATTTT
>NA|NA|TRBV6-5|TRBJ2-1
CASTQLDEQFF
TGTGCCAGCACCCAGCTCGATGAGCAGTTCTTC
>NA|few|TRBV3-1|TRBJ2-4
CASSPLGGENIQYF
TGTGCCAGCAGCCCCTTAGGAGGGGAAAACATTCAGTACTTC
>NA|few|TRBV5-4|TRBJ2-3
CASSSRGGTSTDTQYF
TGTGCCAGCAGTTCGCGTGGAGGGACTAGCACAGATACGCAGTATTTT
>TRBD1|NA|TRBV11-1|TRBJ1-4
CASSSDRVHLPTNEKLFF
TGTGCCAGCAGCTCAGACAGGGTACACCTCCCGACTAATGAAAAACTGTTTTTT
>NA|NA|TRBV4-3|TRBJ1-2
CASSQDRTVPNYGYTF
TGCGCCAGCAGCCAAGATCGGACGGTGCCCAACTATGGCTACACCTTC
>NA|few|TRBV5-1|TRBJ2-5
CASDRDPGQETQYF
TGCGCCAGCGACAGAGACCCGGGCCAAGAGACCCAGTACTTC
>NA|many|TRBV29-1|TRBJ1-2
CSSRHREGGYTF
TGCAGCAGCCGCCACAGGGAGGGTGGCTACACCTTC
>TRBD2|NA|TRBV5-1|TRBJ2-3
CASRTSGSFGTDTQYF
TGCGCCAGCAGGACTAGCGGGAGTTTCGGCACAGATACGCAGTATTTT
>NA|many|TRBV7-2|TRBJ2-1
CASSLLNRYNEQFF
TGTGCCAGCAGCTTATTAAACCGGTACAATGAGCAGTTCTTC
>NA|NA|TRBV30|TRBJ1-4
CAWSAGGLDEKLFF
TGTGCCTGGAGTGCCGGGGGTCTGGATGAAAAACTGTTTTTT
>NA|few|TRBV7-2|TRBJ2-7
CASSLVLAYEQYF
TGTGCCAGCAGCTTAGTTCTGGCTTACGAGCAGTACTTC
>TRBD2|NA|TRBV10-3|TRBJ2-7
CAISPREGGPYEQYF
TGTGCCATCAGCCCCAGGGAGGGAGGGCCCTACGAGCAGTACTTC
>NA|NA|TRBV6-2/TRBV6-3|TRBJ1-5
CASSYGGFNQPQHF
TGTGCCAGCAGTTACGGGGGGTTCAATCAGCCCCAGCATTTT
>NA|few|TRBV12-3/TRBV12-4|TRBJ2-2
CASRRPVPNTGELFF
TGTGCCAGCAGGAGACCAGTTCCCAACACCGGGGAGCTGTTTTTT
>NA|few|TRBV20-1|TRBJ2-1
CSARDGRAGPSYNEQFF
TGCAGTGCTAGAGACGGTAGGGCGGGACCCTCCTACAATGAGCAGTTCTTC
>NA|few|TRBV6-1|TRBJ2-1
CASSEVRGTPYNEQFF
TGTGCCAGCAGTGAAGTGCGGGGGACACCCTACAATGAGCAGTTCTTC
>NA|NA|TRBV20-1|TRBJ2-4
CSASVVAKNIQYF
TGCAGTGCTAGTGTTGTAGCCAAAAACATTCAGTACTTC
>TRBD2|NA|TRBV28|TRBJ2-5
CASNRGGPQETQYF
TGTGCCAGCAATCGGGGGGGCCCCCAAGAGACCCAGTACTTC
>NA|many|TRBV3-1|TRBJ1-2
CASSQEQGGYTF
TGTGCCAGCAGCCAGGAGCAGGGTGGCTACACCTTC
>NA|NA|TRBV10-3|TRBJ2-3
CAIREGNSGSTDTQYF
TGTGCCATCAGGGAGGGGAATAGCGGAAGCACAGATACGCAGTATTTT
>TRBD1|NA|TRBV6-5|TRBJ2-7
CASSYWDRTYEQYF
TGTGCCAGCAGTTACTGGGACAGAACCTACGAGCAGTACTTC
>NA|NA|TRBV5-6|TRBJ2-7
CASSFDTVTYEQYF
TGTGCCAGCAGCTTCGACACTGTCACCTACGAGCAGTACTTC
>TRBD2|NA|TRBV24-1|TRBJ2-6
CATSDSSSGRVSGANVLTF
TGTGCCACCAGTGACAGTTCTAGCGGGAGGGTCTCTGGGGCCAACGTCCTGACTTTC
>TRBD1|NA|TRBV6-1|TRBJ2-7
CASSEPGQGYEQYF
TGTGCCAGCAGTGAACCGGGACAGGGTTACGAGCAGTACTTC
>TRBD2|many|TRBV10-3|TRBJ2-1
CAIKDKREANNEQFF
TGTGCCATCAAGGACAAGCGGGAGGCAAACAATGAGCAGTTCTTC
>NA|few|TRBV12-3/TRBV12-4|TRBJ1-5
CASTRTDQPQHF
TGTGCCAGCACCCGGACAGATCAGCCCCAGCATTTT
>TRBD1|NA|TRBV10-3|TRBJ2-7
CAISVDRGRDEQYF
TGTGCCATCAGTGTAGACAGGGGGCGGGACGAGCAGTACTTC
>NA|few|TRBV19|TRBJ2-2
CASSIEPSFTGELFF
TGTGCCAGTAGTATAGAACCCAGTTTCACCGGGGAGCTGTTTTTT
>NA|many|TRBV12-3/TRBV12-4|TRBJ2-5
CASSPRGGNEETQYF
TGTGCCAGCAGCCCCAGGGGCGGGAACGAAGAGACCCAGTACTTC
>TRBD1|NA|TRBV5-1|TRBJ2-2
CASSLALTGGTGELFF
TGCGCCAGCAGCTTGGCCTTGACAGGGGGGACCGGGGAGCTGTTTTTT
>NA|few|TRBV6-5|TRBJ1-2
CASSYRDMNYGYTF
TGTGCCAGCAGTTATCGGGACATGAACTATGGCTACACCTTC
>NA|NA|TRBV5-1|TRBJ2-5
CASKGGIRTETQYF
TGCGCCAGCAAAGGAGGGATCCGGACAGAGACCCAGTACTTC
>TRBD1|few|TRBV5-1|TRBJ2-5
CASILSSGTGLKTQYF
TGCGCCAGCATCTTGTCCTCTGGGACAGGGTTGAAGACCCAGTACTTC
>NA|NA|TRBV20-1|TRBJ2-1
CCARESGVSSYNEQFF
TGCTGTGCTAGAGAGTCGGGAGTGAGCTCCTACAATGAGCAGTTCTTC
>NA|few|TRBV12-3/TRBV12-4|TRBJ2-7
CASSHRDLIIYEQYF
TGTGCCAGCAGTCACCGGGACCTTATAATCTACGAGCAGTACTTC
>TRBD2|NA|TRBV11-2|TRBJ2-1
CASSFWTSGYNEQFF
TGTGCCAGCAGCTTTTGGACTAGCGGCTACAATGAGCAGTTCTTC
>NA|many|TRBV7-9|TRBJ1-2
CASSLASGRNGYTF
TGTGCCAGCAGCTTAGCGTCGGGGCGGAATGGCTACACCTTC
>NA|NA|TRBV28|TRBJ2-1
CASIPSGSQYNEQFF
TGTGCCAGCATCCCCTCCGGGAGCCAATACAATGAGCAGTTCTTC
>NA|NA|TRBV25-1|TRBJ2-1
CASSDLDLSYNEQFF
TGTGCCAGCAGTGACTTGGATTTAAGTTACAATGAGCAGTTCTTC
>TRBD1|NA|TRBV9|TRBJ2-5
CASSAPGQGKEETQYF
TGTGCCAGCAGCGCCCCGGGACAGGGGAAAGAGGAGACCCAGTACTTC
>TRBD1|NA|TRBV6-5|TRBJ2-5
CASSYPKRQGGETQYF
TGTGCCAGCAGTTACCCGAAACGACAGGGCGGGGAGACCCAGTACTTC
>TRBD2|many|TRBV3-1|TRBJ2-7
CASSPTRSSGRTYEQYF
TGTGCCAGCAGCCCGACCCGATCTAGCGGGAGGACCTACGAGCAGTACTTC
>NA|NA|TRBV6-5|TRBJ2-2
CASSYSSLNTGELFF
TGTGCCAGCAGTTACTCCAGCCTGAACACCGGGGAGCTGTTTTTT
>NA|few|TRBV20-1|TRBJ1-5
CSARDPLNQPQHF
TGCAGTGCTAGAGACCCCCTCAATCAGCCCCAGCATTTT
>NA|many|TRBV5-1|TRBJ2-3
CASSLEVGRTDTQYF
TGCGCCAGCAGCTTGGAGGTCGGCCGCACAGATACGCAGTATTTT
>TRBD2|NA|TRBV20-1|TRBJ2-3
CSARDYSGRIDTQYF
TGCAGTGCTAGAGATTACAGCGGGAGAATAGATACGCAGTATTTT